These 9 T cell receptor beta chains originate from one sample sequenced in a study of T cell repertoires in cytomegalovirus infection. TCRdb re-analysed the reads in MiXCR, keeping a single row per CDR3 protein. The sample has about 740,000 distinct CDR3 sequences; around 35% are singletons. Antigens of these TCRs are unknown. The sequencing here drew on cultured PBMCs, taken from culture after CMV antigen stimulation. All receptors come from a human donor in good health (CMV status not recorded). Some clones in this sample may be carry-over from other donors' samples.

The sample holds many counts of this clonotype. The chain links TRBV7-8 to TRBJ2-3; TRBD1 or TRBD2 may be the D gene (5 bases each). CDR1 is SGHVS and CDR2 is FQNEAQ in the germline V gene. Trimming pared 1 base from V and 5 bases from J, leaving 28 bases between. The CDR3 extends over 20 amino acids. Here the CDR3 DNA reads TGTGCCAGCAGCTTAGGGTCTTATGGGGGTGCAGGATTCCTCAAAGATACGCAGTATTTT. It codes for CASSLGSYGGAGFLKDTQYF.

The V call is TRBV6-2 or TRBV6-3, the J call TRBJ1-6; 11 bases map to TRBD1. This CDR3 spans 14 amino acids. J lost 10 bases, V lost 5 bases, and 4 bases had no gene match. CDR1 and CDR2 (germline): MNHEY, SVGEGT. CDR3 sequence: CASSQDRGRSPLHF. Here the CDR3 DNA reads TGTGCCAGCAGTCAGGACAGGGGGCGGTCACCCCTCCACTTT.

In nucleotides, the CDR3 is TGTGCCAGCAGCCAAGATCGATGGGGCCCCAATCAGCCCCAGCATTTT. This gives the protein CASSQDRWGPNQPQHF. This chain links TRBV3-1 with TRBJ1-5; D perhaps matches TRBD1 (5 bases). Trimming shortened V by 0 bases and J by 3 bases, and 12 bases separated the two germline ends. Germline V lookup: CDR1 LGHDT, CDR2 YNNKEL (reference sequence). The CDR3 has 16 residues. The full variable domain, completed using reference TRBV3-1 and TRBJ1-5, is DTAVSQTPKYLVTQMGNDKSIKCEQNLGHDTMYWYKQDSKKFLKIMFSYNNKELIINETVPNRFSPKSPDKAHLNLHINSLELGDSAVYFCASSQDRWGPNQPQHFGDGTRLSIL.

CDR3 sequence (DNA): TGTGCCAGCAGGGGGGCGGGGCGCGAGCAGTACTTC. This gives the protein CASRGAGREQYF. The chain uses TRBV2 and TRBJ2-7, with D perhaps TRBD1 or TRBD2 (6 bases each). The CDR3 totals 12 residues. Germline-derived CDR1 and CDR2 are SNHLY and FYNNEI. The V gene lost 6 bases and the J gene lost 6 bases, with 12 bases spanning the gap.

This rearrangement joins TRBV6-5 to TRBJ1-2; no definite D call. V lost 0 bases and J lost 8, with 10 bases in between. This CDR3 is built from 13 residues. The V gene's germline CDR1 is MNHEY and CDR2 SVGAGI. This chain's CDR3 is CASSYSGERGYTF. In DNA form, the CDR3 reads TGTGCCAGCAGTTACTCCGGCGAACGGGGCTACACCTTC.

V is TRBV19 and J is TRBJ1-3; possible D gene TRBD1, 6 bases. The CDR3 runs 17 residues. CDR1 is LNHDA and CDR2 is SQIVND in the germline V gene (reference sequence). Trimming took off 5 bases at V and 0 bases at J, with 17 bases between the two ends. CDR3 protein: CASSSLDGQFSGNTIYF. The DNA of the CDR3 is TGTGCCAGTAGTTCGCTCGACGGACAGTTCTCTGGAAACACCATATATTTT. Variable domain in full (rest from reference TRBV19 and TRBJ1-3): DGGITQSPKYLFRKEGQNVTLSCEQNLNHDAMYWYRQDPGQGLRLIYYSQIVNDFQKGDIAEGYSVSREKKESFPLTVTSAQKNPTAFYLCASSSLDGQFSGNTIYFGEGSWLTVV.

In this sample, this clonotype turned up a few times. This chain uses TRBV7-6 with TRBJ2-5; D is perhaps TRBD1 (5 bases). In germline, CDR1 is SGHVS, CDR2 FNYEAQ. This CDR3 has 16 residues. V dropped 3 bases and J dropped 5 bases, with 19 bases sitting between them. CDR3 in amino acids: CASSLRDRRLGETQYF. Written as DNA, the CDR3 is TGTGCCAGCAGCTTGAGAGACAGACGGCTTGGGGAGACCCAGTACTTC.

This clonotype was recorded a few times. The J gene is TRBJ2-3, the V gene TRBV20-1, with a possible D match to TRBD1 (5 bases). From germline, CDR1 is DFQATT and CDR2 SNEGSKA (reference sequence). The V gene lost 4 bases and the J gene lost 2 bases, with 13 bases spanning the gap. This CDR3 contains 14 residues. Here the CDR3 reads CSANIYGATDTQYF. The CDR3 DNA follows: TGCAGTGCTAACATCTATGGGGCCACAGATACGCAGTATTTT.

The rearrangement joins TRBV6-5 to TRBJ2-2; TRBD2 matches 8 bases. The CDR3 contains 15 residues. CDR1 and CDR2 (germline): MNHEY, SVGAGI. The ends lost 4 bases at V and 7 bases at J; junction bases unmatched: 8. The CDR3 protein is CASSSPGGAGGELFF. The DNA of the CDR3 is TGTGCCAGCAGTTCCCCCGGGGGGGCGGGCGGGGAGCTGTTTTTT.